Sequencing of this TCR beta chain was carried out in a study of T cell responses to AZD1222 COVID-19 vaccine. Overall study results and limits: Baseline seropositivity occurred in only a handful of AZD1222 recipients. Repertoires were collected only later (after the peak T cell response had occurred). Within unmutated variant regions lay the reported targets of nearly half of spike-specific TCRs.

Concerning this clone itself: Its antigen remains unidentified.

TCRdb keeps only in-frame clones here, not all; method: immunoSEQ multiplex PCR. This repertoire shows approximately 140,000 clones, 91% found once; its top ten account for roughly 2%. Germline loops: CDR1 GTSNPN, CDR2 SVGIG (reference sequence). CDR3 length: 13 amino acids. The germline V and J ends were trimmed by 0 bases and 6 bases, with 11 bases remaining between them. The gene calls are TRBV30 and TRBJ1-2; weak D call: TRBD1 (5 bases). The sequencing used peripheral blood, collected 28 days after the second AZD1222 dose. The sequence derives from an adult who received the AZD1222 COVID-19 vaccine. This CDR3 reads CAWSVGQGHGYTF. The CDR3 DNA reads TGTGCCTGGAGTGTTGGGCAGGGACATGGCTACACCTTC. Supplemented by reference TRBV30 and TRBJ1-2, the full variable domain reads SQTIHQWPATLVQPVGSPLSLECTVEGTSNPNLYWYRQAAGRGLQLLFYSVGIGQISSEVPQNLSASRPQDRQFILSSKKLLLSDSGFYLCAWSVGQGHGYTFGSGTRLTVV.